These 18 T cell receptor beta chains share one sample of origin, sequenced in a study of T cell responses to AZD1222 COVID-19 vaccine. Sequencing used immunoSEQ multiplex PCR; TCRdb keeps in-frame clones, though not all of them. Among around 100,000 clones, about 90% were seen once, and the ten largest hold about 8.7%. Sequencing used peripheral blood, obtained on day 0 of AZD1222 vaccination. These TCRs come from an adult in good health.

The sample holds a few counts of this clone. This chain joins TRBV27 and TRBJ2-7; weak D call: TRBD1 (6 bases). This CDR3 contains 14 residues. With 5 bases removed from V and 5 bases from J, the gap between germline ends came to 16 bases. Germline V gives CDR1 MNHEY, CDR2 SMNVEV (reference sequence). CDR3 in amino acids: CASSPRPPGDEQYF. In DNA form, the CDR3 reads TGTGCCAGCAGTCCGAGACCCCCAGGGGACGAGCAGTACTTC.

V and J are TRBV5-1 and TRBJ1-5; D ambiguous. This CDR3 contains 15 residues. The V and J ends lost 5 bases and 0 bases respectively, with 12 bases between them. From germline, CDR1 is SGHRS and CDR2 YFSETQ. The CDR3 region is CASSEDGYSNQPQHF. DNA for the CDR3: TGCGCCAGCAGTGAGGACGGTTATAGCAATCAGCCCCAGCATTTT.

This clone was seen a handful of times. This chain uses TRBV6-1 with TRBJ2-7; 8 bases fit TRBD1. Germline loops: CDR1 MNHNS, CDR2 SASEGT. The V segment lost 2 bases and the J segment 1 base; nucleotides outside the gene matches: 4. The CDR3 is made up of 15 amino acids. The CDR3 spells CASSEQGAGSYEQYF. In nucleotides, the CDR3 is TGTGCCAGCAGTGAACAGGGGGCGGGGTCCTACGAGCAGTACTTC.

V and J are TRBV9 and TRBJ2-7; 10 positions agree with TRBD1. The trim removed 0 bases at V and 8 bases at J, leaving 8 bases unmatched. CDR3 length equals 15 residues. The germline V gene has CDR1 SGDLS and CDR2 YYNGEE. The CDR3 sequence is CASSVADPGQGKQYF. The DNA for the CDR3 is TGTGCCAGCAGCGTAGCGGATCCGGGACAGGGGAAGCAGTACTTC.

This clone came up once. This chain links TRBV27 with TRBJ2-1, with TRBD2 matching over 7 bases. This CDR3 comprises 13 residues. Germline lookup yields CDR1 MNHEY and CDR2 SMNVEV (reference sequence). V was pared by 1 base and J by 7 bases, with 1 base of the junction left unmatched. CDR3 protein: CASSLWGGNEQFF. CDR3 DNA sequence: TGTGCCAGCAGTTTATGGGGGGGGAATGAGCAGTTCTTC.

CDR3 sequence (DNA): TGCGCCAGCAGCCTATTAGCCGGGACGGGTAATGAAAAACTGTTTTTT. This codes for CASSLLAGTGNEKLFF. V usage is TRBV5-1 and J usage is TRBJ1-4, with D perhaps TRBD1 (5 bases). Germline assignment: CDR1 SGHRS and CDR2 YFSETQ. This CDR3 region has 16 residues. V lost 4 bases to trimming and J lost 4 bases, with 17 bases between them.

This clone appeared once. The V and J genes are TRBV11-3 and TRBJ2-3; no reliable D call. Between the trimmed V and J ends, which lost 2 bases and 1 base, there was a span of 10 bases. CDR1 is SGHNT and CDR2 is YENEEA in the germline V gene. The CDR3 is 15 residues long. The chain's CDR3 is CASSLFGSGTDTQYF. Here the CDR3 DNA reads TGTGCCAGCAGCTTATTCGGAAGTGGCACAGATACGCAGTATTTT.

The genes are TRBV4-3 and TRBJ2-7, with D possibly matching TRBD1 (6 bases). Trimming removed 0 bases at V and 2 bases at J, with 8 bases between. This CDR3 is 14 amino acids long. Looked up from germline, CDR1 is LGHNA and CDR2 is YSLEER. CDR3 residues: CASSQEGGPYEQYF. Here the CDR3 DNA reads TGCGCCAGCAGCCAAGAAGGGGGACCCTACGAGCAGTACTTC.

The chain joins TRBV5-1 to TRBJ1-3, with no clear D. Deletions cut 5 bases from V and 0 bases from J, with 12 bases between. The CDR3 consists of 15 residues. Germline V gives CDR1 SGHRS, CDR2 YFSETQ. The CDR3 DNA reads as TGCGCCAGCAGGACGGACGGATCCTCTGGAAACACCATATATTTT. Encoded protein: CASRTDGSSGNTIYF.

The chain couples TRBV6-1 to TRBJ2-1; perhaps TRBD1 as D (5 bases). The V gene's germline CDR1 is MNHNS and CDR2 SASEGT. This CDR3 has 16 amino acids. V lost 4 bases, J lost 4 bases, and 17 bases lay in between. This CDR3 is CASSALLGAFYNEQFF. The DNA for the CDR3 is TGTGCCAGCAGTGCACTTCTAGGGGCTTTTTACAATGAGCAGTTCTTC.

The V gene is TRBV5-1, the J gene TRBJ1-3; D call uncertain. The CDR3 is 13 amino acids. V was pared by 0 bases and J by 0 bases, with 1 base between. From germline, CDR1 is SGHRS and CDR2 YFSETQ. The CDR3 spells CASSLGSGNTIYF. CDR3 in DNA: TGCGCCAGCAGCTTGGGCTCTGGAAACACCATATATTTT. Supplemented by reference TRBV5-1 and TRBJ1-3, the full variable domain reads KAGVTQTPRYLIKTRGQQVTLSCSPISGHRSVSWYQQTPGQGLQFLFEYFSETQRNKGNFPGRFSGRQFSNSRSEMNVSTLELGDSALYLCASSLGSGNTIYFGEGSWLTVV.

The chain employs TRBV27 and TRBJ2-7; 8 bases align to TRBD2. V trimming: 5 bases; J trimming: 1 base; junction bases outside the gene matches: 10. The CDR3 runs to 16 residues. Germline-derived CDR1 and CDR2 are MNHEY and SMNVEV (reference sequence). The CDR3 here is CASSLQIAGPSYEQYF. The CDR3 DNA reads TGTGCCAGCAGTCTCCAGATAGCGGGGCCGTCCTACGAGCAGTACTTC.

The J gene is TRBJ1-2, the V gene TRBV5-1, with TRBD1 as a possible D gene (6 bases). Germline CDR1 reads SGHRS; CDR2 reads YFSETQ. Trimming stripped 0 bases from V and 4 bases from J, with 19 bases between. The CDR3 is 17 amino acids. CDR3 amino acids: CASSLGSGGGPGYGYTF. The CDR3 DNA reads TGCGCCAGCAGCTTGGGAAGTGGAGGGGGGCCCGGCTATGGCTACACCTTC.

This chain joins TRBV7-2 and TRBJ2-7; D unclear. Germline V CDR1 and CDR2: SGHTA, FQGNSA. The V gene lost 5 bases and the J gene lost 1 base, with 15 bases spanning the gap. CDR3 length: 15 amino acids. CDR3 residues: CASSPRPWPSYEQYF. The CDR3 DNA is TGTGCCAGCAGCCCCCGACCGTGGCCTTCCTACGAGCAGTACTTC.

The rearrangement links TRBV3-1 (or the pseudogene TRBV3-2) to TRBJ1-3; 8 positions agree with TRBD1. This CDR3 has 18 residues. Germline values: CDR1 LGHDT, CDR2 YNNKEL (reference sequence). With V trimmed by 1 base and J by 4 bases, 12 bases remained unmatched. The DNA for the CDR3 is TGTGCCAGCAGCCAAGGACAGACACAGGGGGTGTGGGGAAACACCATATATTTT. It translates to CASSQGQTQGVWGNTIYF.

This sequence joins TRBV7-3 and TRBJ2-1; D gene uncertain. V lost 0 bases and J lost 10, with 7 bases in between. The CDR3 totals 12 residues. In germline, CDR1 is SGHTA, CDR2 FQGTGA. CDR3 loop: CASSLTGREQFF. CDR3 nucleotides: TGTGCCAGCAGCTTAACAGGCCGAGAGCAGTTCTTC.

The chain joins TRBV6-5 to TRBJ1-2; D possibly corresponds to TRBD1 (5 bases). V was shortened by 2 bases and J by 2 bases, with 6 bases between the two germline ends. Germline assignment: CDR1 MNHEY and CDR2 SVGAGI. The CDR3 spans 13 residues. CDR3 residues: CASSYDSNYGYTF. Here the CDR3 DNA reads TGTGCCAGCAGTTACGACAGCAACTATGGCTACACCTTC.

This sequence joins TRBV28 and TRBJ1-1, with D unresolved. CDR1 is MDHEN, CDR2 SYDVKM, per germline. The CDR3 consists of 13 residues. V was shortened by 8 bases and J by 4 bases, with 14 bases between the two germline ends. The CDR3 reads CASEPPTPTEAFF. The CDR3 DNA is TGTGCCAGCGAACCCCCGACCCCCACTGAAGCTTTCTTT.